This T cell receptor (beta chain) was documented in a study of blood T cell repertoires in COVID-19. Assay: immunoSEQ multiplex PCR; the TCRdb copy retains only in-frame clones and omits some. The sample holds 200,000 to 300,000 clones, 70% to 90% seen once. Trimming left V 2 bases short and J 7 bases short, with 10 bases between. Germline V gene sequence: CDR1 SGDLS, CDR2 YYNGEE. This CDR3 is 14 amino acids long. The genes are TRBV9 and TRBJ1-6; perhaps TRBD1 as D (6 bases). The source of this sequence is a woman between 50 and 59 years old with acute or convalescent COVID-19. The specimen was peripheral blood. CDR3 nucleotide sequence: TGTGCCAGCAGCGTGACAGGAAAGAATTCACCCCTCCACTTT. Amino acids: CASSVTGKNSPLHF.